The table lists the clone carrying this T cell receptor (beta chain) with many counts. The V gene's germline CDR1 is MDHEN and CDR2 SYDVKM. CDR3 length equals 20 residues. V shed 2 bases and J shed 0 bases, with 22 bases lying between them. Described time point: patch test 3, about 24 weeks after DPC sensitization. Treatment specified: therapeutic diphenylcyclopropenone sensitization with weekly scalp DPC. Unique molecular identifiers were linked by the library to individual cDNA molecules. TCRdb re-called the RACE reads with MiXCR, one entry per CDR3 protein. The data hold tens of thousands of distinct CDR3 sequences, with under 14% observed a single time. The data derive from a study of human T cells and chemical hapten exposure. Study at large: Sensitizing treatment utilized 2% DPC over a roughly 2 cm by roughly 2 cm portion of upper inner arm skin.

The gene calls are TRBV28 and TRBJ1-4, with D tentatively TRBD1 (6 bases). The sequencing here drew on whole blood, taken in connection with sensitization to the hapten diphenylcyclopropenone (DPC). This receptor was identified in a woman aged 50 to 60 with alopecia areata. Some clones in this sample may be carry-over from other donors' samples. CDR3 sequence (DNA): TGTGCCAGCAGTTTAGGTTGGAGCGGCCCAGGGGTTGCAACTAATGAAAAACTGTTTTTT. Amino acids: CASSLGWSGPGVATNEKLFF.